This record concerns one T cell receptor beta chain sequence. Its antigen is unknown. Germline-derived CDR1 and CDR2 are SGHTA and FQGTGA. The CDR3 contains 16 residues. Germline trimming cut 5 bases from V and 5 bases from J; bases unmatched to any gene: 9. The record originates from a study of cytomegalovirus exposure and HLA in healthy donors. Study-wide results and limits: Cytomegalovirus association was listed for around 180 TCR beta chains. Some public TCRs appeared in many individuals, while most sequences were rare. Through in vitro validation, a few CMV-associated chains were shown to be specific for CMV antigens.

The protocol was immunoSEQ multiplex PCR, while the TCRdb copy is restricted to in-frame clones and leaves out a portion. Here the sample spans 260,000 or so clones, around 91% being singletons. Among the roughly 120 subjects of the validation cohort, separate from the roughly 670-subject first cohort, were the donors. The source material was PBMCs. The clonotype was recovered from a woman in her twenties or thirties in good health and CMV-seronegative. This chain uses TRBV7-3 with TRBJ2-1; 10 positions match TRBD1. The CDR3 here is CASSPNSGTGDNEQFF. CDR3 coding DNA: TGTGCCAGCAGCCCTAACTCCGGGACAGGGGACAATGAGCAGTTCTTC.